This TCR beta chain was observed in a study of T cell responses to AZD1222 COVID-19 vaccine. Study conclusions and caveats: Targets within unmutated variant regions were reportedly found for nearly half of spike-specific TCRs. The study identified only a handful of AZD1222 recipients as seropositive at baseline. Repertoire collection took place solely once the T cell response had peaked. CD4 TCRs covered the whole spike, strongest at regions 160-218 and 743-854.

This clone came up once. The antigen is unknown. Germline assignment: CDR1 MNHEY and CDR2 SMNVEV (reference sequence). CDR3 size: 13 residues. V was clipped by 3 bases and J by 1 base, with 6 bases between them. Only in-frame clones appear in the TCRdb table, and some are missing; sequencing was by immunoSEQ multiplex PCR. The table shows under 150,000 clones, with approximately 89% occurring only once. This chain joins TRBV27 and TRBJ1-2, with D unclear. The clonotype comes from an adult who received the AZD1222 COVID-19 vaccine. The source material was peripheral blood, sampled 28 days after the second AZD1222 dose. DNA of the CDR3: TGTGCCAGCAGTTTCGGAGTTAACTATGGCTACACCTTC. It specifies CASSFGVNYGYTF.